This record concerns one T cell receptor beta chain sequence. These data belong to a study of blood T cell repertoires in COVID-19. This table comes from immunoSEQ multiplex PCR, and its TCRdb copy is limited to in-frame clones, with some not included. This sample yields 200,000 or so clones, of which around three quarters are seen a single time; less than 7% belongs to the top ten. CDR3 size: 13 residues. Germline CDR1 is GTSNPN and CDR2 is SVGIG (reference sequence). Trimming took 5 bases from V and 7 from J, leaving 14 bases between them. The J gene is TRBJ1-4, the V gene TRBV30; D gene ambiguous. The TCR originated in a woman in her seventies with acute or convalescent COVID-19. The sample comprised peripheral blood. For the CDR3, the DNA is TGTGCCTGGGGTAGGCGGGGAAGTGAAAAACTGTTTTTT. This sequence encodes CAWGRRGSEKLFF. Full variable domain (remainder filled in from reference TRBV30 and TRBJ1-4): SQTIHQWPATLVQPVGSPLSLECTVEGTSNPNLYWYRQAAGRGLQLLFYSVGIGQISSEVPQNLSASRPQDRQFILSSKKLLLSDSGFYLCAWGRRGSEKLFFGSGTQLSVL.